A single sample gave rise to the 22 T cell receptor beta chains below, sequenced in a study of cytomegalovirus exposure and HLA in healthy donors. The PCR employed 60 Vbeta primers together with 13 Jbeta primers. TCRdb keeps only in-frame clones here, not all; method: immunoSEQ multiplex PCR. The sample carries 150,000 to 200,000 clones, 80% recorded once. Sequencing used PBMCs. The receptor source for this set is a woman in her thirties or forties in good health and CMV-seronegative.

The chain is built from TRBV11-3 and TRBJ2-1; a possible D gene is TRBD2 (6 bases). CDR3 length: 15 residues. Deletions cut 0 bases from V and 4 bases from J, with 10 bases between. The germline V gene encodes CDR1 SGHNT and CDR2 YENEEA. CDR3 bases: TGTGCCAGCAGCTTAGACTCCGGGAGATACAATGAGCAGTTCTTC. It specifies CASSLDSGRYNEQFF.

The rearrangement uses TRBV27 and TRBJ2-1, with TRBD2 matching over 15 bases. Germline CDR1 is MNHEY and CDR2 is SMNVEV (reference sequence). Trimming at V came to 1 base and at J to 10 bases, leaving 5 bases not matched to a gene. The CDR3 covers 16 residues. In DNA, the CDR3 is TGTGCCAGCAGTTTATTGGGACTAGCGGGAGGAAGGGAGCAGTTCTTC. This translates into CASSLLGLAGGREQFF.

This clone was recorded only once. The chain has TRBV5-6 and TRBJ2-1; 9 bases match TRBD1. Germline values: CDR1 SGHDT, CDR2 YYEEEE. The length of the CDR3 is 17 residues. The V segment lost 4 bases and the J segment 3 bases; nucleotides outside the gene matches: 11. The CDR3 region has the DNA TGTGCCAGCAGCCCCGACGTCCGGGACAGGGACTACAATGAGCAGTTCTTC. Encoded protein: CASSPDVRDRDYNEQFF.

With regard to this clone: One end of the junction does not line up with germline, which may come from a read error. The rearrangement joins TRBV7-9 to TRBJ2-2; D is undetermined. Germline-derived CDR1 and CDR2 are SEHNR and FQNEAQ (reference sequence). CDR3 length equals 17 residues. The CDR3 here is CSSSLEFGASNTGELFF. The DNA for the CDR3 is TGTTCCAGCAGCTTAGAATTCGGTGCTTCGAACACCGGGGAGCTGTTTTTT.

This chain connects TRBV25-1 to TRBJ1-1, with D uncertain. With 4 bases removed from V and 2 bases from J, the gap between germline ends came to 17 bases. Germline V CDR1 and CDR2: MGHDK, SYGVNS. There are 16 residues in the CDR3. The CDR3 protein is CASSGAGKSGNTEAFF. As DNA, the CDR3 is TGTGCCAGCAGTGGAGCCGGTAAGTCAGGAAACACTGAAGCTTTCTTT.

The chain has TRBV6-6 and TRBJ1-5; D is perhaps TRBD1 (6 bases). The CDR3 spans 14 residues. V was trimmed by 4 bases and J by 2 bases, leaving 9 bases between them. CDR1 MNHNY and CDR2 SVGAGI come from the germline V gene (reference sequence). The chain's CDR3 is CASSSTGGNQPQHF. Written as DNA, the CDR3 is TGTGCCAGCAGTTCGACAGGAGGCAATCAGCCCCAGCATTTT.

The chain uses TRBV30 and TRBJ1-1, with TRBD1 matching 8 bases. Per the germline V gene, CDR1 is GTSNPN and CDR2 is SVGIG (reference sequence). V lost 1 base to trimming and J lost 6 bases; unmatched junction nucleotides: 7. The CDR3 contains 14 residues. This chain's CDR3 is CAWSADRGIAEAFF. CDR3 bases: TGTGCCTGGAGTGCCGACAGGGGAATTGCTGAAGCTTTCTTT.

The chain is built from TRBV27 and TRBJ2-7, with a weak D call TRBD2 (5 bases). V was clipped by 1 base and J by 4 bases, with 14 bases between them. This CDR3 is built from 15 residues. In germline, CDR1 is MNHEY, CDR2 SMNVEV (reference sequence). This CDR3 reads CASSLFEGDSYEQYF. In nucleotides, the CDR3 is TGTGCCAGCAGTTTATTCGAGGGCGATTCTTACGAGCAGTACTTC.

The chain couples TRBV28 to TRBJ2-1; D remains ambiguous. Trimming removed 5 bases from V and 8 bases from J, with 10 bases in between. Germline CDR1 is MDHEN and CDR2 is SYDVKM. The CDR3 covers 12 residues. The CDR3 DNA reads as TGTGCCAGCAGTACAGAGCTGTATGAGCAGTTCTTC. Protein: CASSTELYEQFF.

J is TRBJ2-6 and V is TRBV4-3, with a tentative D call TRBD2 (6 bases). Germline CDR1 and CDR2: LGHNA and YSLEER. The V gene lost 0 bases and the J gene lost 0 bases, with 21 bases spanning the gap. This CDR3 spans 21 amino acids. The CDR3 loop is CASSQDPPPARDHSGANVLTF. In nucleotides, the CDR3 is TGCGCCAGCAGCCAAGATCCGCCCCCGGCGCGGGATCACTCTGGGGCCAACGTCCTGACTTTC.

The J gene is TRBJ2-7, the V gene TRBV27; 8 nucleotides match TRBD1. This CDR3 spans 14 amino acids. Germline V gives CDR1 MNHEY, CDR2 SMNVEV (reference sequence). The junction had 5 bases not matched to a gene; V was cut back by 5 bases and J by 2 bases. CDR3 loop: CASSAQGAAYEQYF. The CDR3 bases are TGTGCCAGCAGTGCTCAGGGGGCCGCCTACGAGCAGTACTTC.

The CDR3 loop reads CASSSGDRLFYSNQPQHF. For the CDR3, the DNA is TGTGCCAGTAGTTCGGGGGACAGGCTTTTCTATAGCAATCAGCCCCAGCATTTT. The chain employs TRBV19 and TRBJ1-5; TRBD1 aligns across 8 bases. CDR1 and CDR2 from the germline V gene are LNHDA and SQIVND (reference sequence). V lost 5 bases and J lost 0; bases outside the gene matches: 12. The CDR3 totals 18 residues.

V usage is TRBV6-1 and J usage is TRBJ2-7, with 9 bases that match TRBD1. Germline V lookup: CDR1 MNHNS, CDR2 SASEGT. Trimming took 10 bases from V and 1 from J; bases not matched to a gene: 8. CDR3 size: 14 residues. CDR3 in amino acids: CATLRDRGSYEQYF. CDR3 DNA: TGTGCCACCCTAAGAGACAGGGGGTCCTACGAGCAGTACTTC.

The chain recombines TRBV5-1 with TRBJ1-3; no definite D call. The CDR3 has 14 amino acids. V lost 0 bases and J lost 4, with 8 bases in between. Looked up from germline, CDR1 is SGHRS and CDR2 is YFSETQ. In DNA form, the CDR3 reads TGCGCCAGCAGCTTGGACAATCTGGGAAACACCATATATTTT. It encodes CASSLDNLGNTIYF. The whole variable domain, filled in from reference TRBV5-1 and TRBJ1-3, reads KAGVTQTPRYLIKTRGQQVTLSCSPISGHRSVSWYQQTPGQGLQFLFEYFSETQRNKGNFPGRFSGRQFSNSRSEMNVSTLELGDSALYLCASSLDNLGNTIYFGEGSWLTVV.

The J gene is TRBJ2-3, the V gene TRBV6-5, with 7 bases identical to TRBD1. J was trimmed by 1 base and V by 7 bases; bases with no gene match: 8. The CDR3 is 15 amino acids. Per the germline V gene, CDR1 is MNHEY and CDR2 is SVGAGI. CDR3 amino acids: CASKRGPQRTDTQYF. For the CDR3, the DNA is TGTGCCAGCAAAAGGGGGCCTCAGCGCACAGATACGCAGTATTTT.

This clone was recorded only once. The chain is built from TRBV7-2 and TRBJ2-1; 7 bases match TRBD2. V lost 5 bases, J lost 2 bases, and 6 bases stayed unmatched. CDR1 is SGHTA, CDR2 FQGNSA, per germline. The CDR3 runs 15 residues. The CDR3 loop reads CASSRGRDTYNEQFF. CDR3 nucleotide sequence: TGTGCCAGCAGCCGAGGGAGGGATACCTACAATGAGCAGTTCTTC.

The rearrangement uses TRBV4-2 and TRBJ2-2; 8 bases match TRBD1. Germline assignment: CDR1 LGHNA and CDR2 YNFKEQ. J gave up 6 bases and V 3 bases, and 21 bases lay outside the gene matches. CDR3 size: 20 residues. In nucleotides, the CDR3 is TGTGCCAGCAGCCACCTCGGACAGGGACGTATCTTAGTGGCGGCCGGGGAGCTGTTTTTT. Protein product: CASSHLGQGRILVAAGELFF.

The chain recombines TRBV19 with TRBJ2-5; D is unclear. From germline, CDR1 is LNHDA and CDR2 SQIVND (reference sequence). The ends were cut back, 6 bases at V and 2 bases at J, with 10 bases in the middle. CDR3 length equals 13 residues. The CDR3 DNA sequence: TGTGCCAGTAGACGGAGTGGGCAAGAGACCCAGTACTTC. It specifies CASRRSGQETQYF.

The genes are TRBV11-3 and TRBJ2-2; D may be TRBD2 (5 bases). The CDR3 extends over 15 amino acids. V was shortened by 3 bases and J by 4 bases, with 12 bases between the two germline ends. Germline V gene lookup returns CDR1 SGHNT and CDR2 YENEEA. CDR3 coding DNA: TGTGCCAGCAGCTTGTCCACAGAGGGCACCGGGGAGCTGTTTTTT. The encoded protein is CASSLSTEGTGELFF. The full variable domain, completed using reference TRBV11-3 and TRBJ2-2, is EAGVVQSPRYKIIEKKQPVAFWCNPISGHNTLYWYLQNLGQGPELLIRYENEEAVDDSQLPKDRFSAERLKGVDSTLKIQPAELGDSAVYLCASSLSTEGTGELFFGEGSRLTVL.

The chain recombines TRBV19 with TRBJ1-3, with D perhaps TRBD1 (5 bases). CDR3 length: 14 residues. Germline V gene data show CDR1 as LNHDA and CDR2 as SQIVND (reference sequence). V was cut by 6 bases and J by 0 bases, with 9 bases left in between. The CDR3 here is CASRTTVSGNTIYF. The CDR3 DNA sequence: TGTGCCAGTAGGACGACAGTCTCTGGAAACACCATATATTTT.

The V call is TRBV2, the J call TRBJ1-3, with 11 bases fitting TRBD1. V lost 5 bases and J lost 1; bases outside the gene matches: 7. The germline V gene has CDR1 SNHLY and CDR2 FYNNEI. CDR3 length: 17 residues. This CDR3 reads CASSKDRGLSSGNTIYF. The DNA of the CDR3 is TGTGCCAGCAGTAAGGACAGGGGGCTTTCGTCTGGAAACACCATATATTTT.

The rearrangement joins TRBV19 to TRBJ2-3; 10 nucleotides line up with TRBD1. Losses at the gene ends were 7 bases for V and 4 bases for J; bases not matched to a gene: 5. There are 14 residues in the CDR3. Germline loops: CDR1 LNHDA, CDR2 SQIVND (reference sequence). In DNA form, the CDR3 reads TGTGCCAGTAATCCGGGGACAGGGGCAGATACGCAGTATTTT. This codes for CASNPGTGADTQYF.